This passage covers 9 T cell receptor beta chains from one sample sequenced in a study of blood T cell repertoires in COVID-19. Data came from immunoSEQ multiplex PCR; TCRdb stores just in-frame clones and leaves some out. Of fewer than 300,000 clones listed, about 73% are singletons. Sequences were obtained from peripheral blood. These receptors originate from a woman at least 80 years old with acute or convalescent COVID-19.

The chain employs TRBV5-5 and TRBJ1-2; 9 nucleotides match TRBD1. The germline CDR1 and CDR2 sequences are SGHKS and YYEKEE (reference sequence). Losses at the gene ends were 0 bases for V and 8 bases for J; bases not matched to a gene: 2. The CDR3 totals 13 residues. The CDR3, as DNA: TGTGCCAGCAGCTTGGGACAGGGGGAGGGCTACACCTTC. Amino acid sequence: CASSLGQGEGYTF.

The rearrangement uses TRBV23-1 and TRBJ2-3, with D possibly matching TRBD2 (6 bases). TRBV23-1 is classed as an ORF, of uncertain function. Between the trimmed V and J ends, which lost 6 bases and 1 base, there was a span of 23 bases. The CDR3 length is 18 residues. In DNA form, the CDR3 reads TGCGCCAGCAGGGGGTGGGTCCCGGGACTTCGACGCACAGATACGCAGTATTTT. This encodes CASRGWVPGLRRTDTQYF.

The rearrangement links TRBV7-8 to TRBJ2-1; the D gene is possibly TRBD2 (7 bases). The CDR3 has 16 residues. Germline lookup yields CDR1 SGHVS and CDR2 FQNEAQ. V shed 4 bases and J shed 5 bases, with 18 bases lying between them. Here the CDR3 DNA reads TGTGCCAGCAGCTCTACCTCAGGGGAGGGGCACAATGAGCAGTTCTTC. This encodes CASSSTSGEGHNEQFF.

The gene calls are TRBV6-6 and TRBJ2-7, with 14 bases aligning to TRBD2. Germline loops: CDR1 MNHNY, CDR2 SVGAGI (reference sequence). V shed 7 bases and J 4 bases; nucleotides not matched to a gene: 15. The CDR3 spans 18 residues. The CDR3 bases are TGTGCCAGCATTCGACTAGCGGGAGGGTCCGCTGGAGGGTACGAGCAGTACTTC. Translating gives CASIRLAGGSAGGYEQYF.

The chain has TRBV6-5 and TRBJ2-1, with D possibly matching TRBD2 (5 bases). Trimming left V 8 bases short and J 7 bases short, with 21 bases between. The CDR3 is 15 amino acids. In germline, CDR1 is MNHEY, CDR2 SVGAGI. The CDR3 loop reads CASRRLPATTNEQFF. The DNA of the CDR3 is TGTGCCAGCCGAAGACTACCCGCGACGACGAATGAGCAGTTCTTC.

The chain couples TRBV7-8 to TRBJ2-2, with 9 bases lining up with TRBD1. The CDR3 runs to 16 residues. The germline V gene encodes CDR1 SGHVS and CDR2 FQNEAQ. Trimming cost V 5 bases and J 3 bases; bases outside gene matches: 7. The CDR3 loop is CASSPRDRVHTGELFF. As DNA, the CDR3 is TGTGCCAGCAGCCCCCGGGACAGGGTTCACACCGGGGAGCTGTTTTTT.

The sample holds one count of this clone. This rearrangement joins TRBV6-5 to TRBJ2-6; the match to TRBD1 covers 7 bases. The CDR3 runs to 15 residues. Germline-derived CDR1 and CDR2 are MNHEY and SVGAGI. Trimming removed 6 bases from V and 0 bases from J; junction bases left unmatched: 2. This chain's CDR3 is CASRNRGSGANVLTF. The CDR3 DNA follows: TGTGCCAGCAGGAACAGGGGCTCTGGGGCCAACGTCCTGACTTTC.

J is TRBJ1-2 and V is TRBV28; no reliable D call. This CDR3 spans 11 amino acids. Per germline, CDR1 MDHEN and CDR2 SYDVKM. V lost 6 bases and J lost 5, with 7 bases in between. CDR3 in DNA: TGTGCCAGCAGCGGTGGTTATGGCTACACCTTC. This encodes CASSGGYGYTF.

This clone has a handful of counts. This chain uses TRBV5-1 with TRBJ2-7; a weak D match, TRBD1 (5 bases). The V end lost 0 bases, the J end lost 7 bases, and 17 bases lay between the germline ends. There are 15 residues in the CDR3. Per germline, CDR1 SGHRS and CDR2 YFSETQ. As DNA, the CDR3 is TGCGCCAGCAGCTTGGATCGCCCCGAAGCAGGGGAGCAGTACTTC. Its translation: CASSLDRPEAGEQYF. The complete variable domain, with remaining parts taken from reference TRBV5-1 and TRBJ2-7, reads KAGVTQTPRYLIKTRGQQVTLSCSPISGHRSVSWYQQTPGQGLQFLFEYFSETQRNKGNFPGRFSGRQFSNSRSEMNVSTLELGDSALYLCASSLDRPEAGEQYFGPGTRLTVT.